The rows below give T cell receptor beta chains drawn from one sample of a study of response to subunit inactivated influenza vaccine. From the RT-PCR reads, TCRdb called clonotypes with MiXCR, one entry per CDR3 protein. The sample has hundreds of thousands of distinct CDR3 sequences, more than 15% seen once. This specimen was PBMCs from blood, taken about 12 days after vaccination. The source is a man aged 45-65 years who received an inactivated influenza vaccine. CDR3s include the opening cysteine and the closing phenylalanine or tryptophan. Each record gives: J gene, clone size, V gene, D gene, CDR3 protein, CDR3 DNA. The D gene is left open where the match is weak. Part of the rows lack a size; the others show once, few, many or a class for expanded clones.

TRBJ2-7 few TRBV3-1 - CASSQDMTIKAYEQYF TGTGCCAGCAGCCAAGATATGACAATAAAGGCCTACGAGCAGTACTTC
TRBJ2-7 few TRBV7-9 - CASSFGPQGSYEQYF TGTGCCAGCAGCTTCGGTCCGCAAGGGTCGTACGAGCAGTACTTC
TRBJ2-7 few TRBV5-6 - CASSTVGPYEQYF TGTGCCAGCAGCACGGTAGGGCCGTACGAGCAGTACTTC
TRBJ2-3 - TRBV20-1 TRBD1 CSARGTARTDTQYF TGCAGTGCGAGAGGGACAGCCCGCACAGATACGCAGTATTTT
TRBJ2-5 - TRBV5-1 - CASSQAGQWTQYF TGCGCCAGCAGCCAGGCGGGTCAGTGGACCCAGTACTTC
TRBJ2-7 once TRBV6-2/TRBV6-3 - CASSYSPRSLGYEQYF TGTGCCAGCAGTTACTCGCCTAGGTCTTTGGGTTACGAGCAGTACTTC
TRBJ1-2 - TRBV4-2 - CASSQASGAGGYTF TGTGCCAGCAGCCAAGCGTCAGGGGCTGGCGGCTACACCTTC
TRBJ2-3 - TRBV5-1 - CASSTSGARSTDTQYF TGCGCCAGCAGCACCTCAGGGGCCCGAAGCACAGATACGCAGTATTTT
TRBJ2-7 few TRBV29-1 - CSVVRDRRDEQYF TGCAGCGTTGTAAGGGACCGAAGGGACGAGCAGTACTTC
TRBJ2-2 - TRBV4-2 - CASSQETGRFQAGELFF TGTGCCAGCAGCCAAGAAACAGGGCGTTTCCAAGCCGGGGAGCTGTTTTTT
TRBJ2-7 few TRBV27 TRBD2 CASSLWVGRAGGGYEQYF TGTGCCAGCAGTTTATGGGTCGGCAGGGCGGGAGGGGGCTACGAGCAGTACTTC
TRBJ2-7 few TRBV13 - CASSLVRGDEQYF TGTGCCAGCAGCTTAGTACGAGGAGACGAGCAGTACTTC